Below, 14 T cell receptor beta chains from the same sample are listed, as sequenced in a study of cytomegalovirus exposure and HLA in healthy donors. The PCR used 60 Vbeta and 13 Jbeta primers. This table comes from immunoSEQ multiplex PCR, and its TCRdb copy is limited to in-frame clones, with some not included. The sample has under 200,000 clones; under 70% are singletons. The specimen was PBMCs. The source is a woman aged 35 to 49 in good health and CMV-seropositive.

The chain carries TRBV29-1 and TRBJ2-3; TRBD1 is a possible D gene (5 bases). The length of the CDR3 is 14 residues. Between the trimmed V and J ends, which lost 6 bases and 0 bases, there was a span of 13 bases. CDR1 SQVTM and CDR2 ANQGSEA come from the germline V gene. CDR3 residues: CSVPGSSSTDTQYF. CDR3 sequence (DNA): TGCAGCGTCCCAGGGTCCTCGAGCACAGATACGCAGTATTTT.

The chain employs TRBV6-5 and TRBJ1-4, with TRBD1 as a possible D gene (5 bases). The CDR3 totals 14 residues. Trimming shortened V by 5 bases and J by 6 bases, and 13 bases separated the two germline ends. From germline, CDR1 is MNHEY and CDR2 SVGAGI. This CDR3 reads CASSPRGGDEKLFF. In DNA form, the CDR3 reads TGTGCCAGCAGTCCCCGGGGGGGGGATGAAAAACTGTTTTTT.

V usage is TRBV7-6 and J usage is TRBJ2-2, with 9 bases identical to TRBD2. Germline V gives CDR1 SGHVS, CDR2 FNYEAQ. With V trimmed by 5 bases and J by 5 bases, 3 bases remained unmatched. CDR3 length: 14 residues. CDR3 protein: CASSASGGTGELFF. CDR3 sequence (DNA): TGTGCCAGCAGCGCCAGCGGGGGGACCGGGGAGCTGTTTTTT.

This clone was seen only a few times. The J gene is TRBJ2-3, the V gene TRBV2; D may be TRBD1 (7 bases). The germline V gene has CDR1 SNHLY and CDR2 FYNNEI. This CDR3 region has 16 residues. Trimming left V 5 bases short and J 3 bases short, with 18 bases between. CDR3 in amino acids: CASSQSPTGRTDTQYF. The CDR3 bases are TGTGCCAGCAGTCAAAGTCCGACAGGGAGGACAGATACGCAGTATTTT.

The CDR3 DNA reads as TGTGCCAGCAGCCTACAGACAGGGAGGTATGGCTACACCTTC. It is translated as CASSLQTGRYGYTF. The chain combines TRBV7-8 with TRBJ1-2; TRBD1 agrees at 7 bases. Trimming cost V 5 bases and J 5 bases; bases outside gene matches: 8. This CDR3 contains 14 residues. Germline V CDR1 and CDR2: SGHVS, FQNEAQ.

The rearrangement uses TRBV7-9 and TRBJ1-2; 7 bases are a match to TRBD1. The CDR3 loop spans 13 amino acids. Trimming removed 5 bases from V and 5 bases from J; junction bases left unmatched: 5. Germline-derived CDR1 and CDR2 are SEHNR and FQNEAQ (reference sequence). This chain's CDR3 is CASSKDRFYGYTF. The DNA for the CDR3 is TGTGCCAGCAGCAAGGACAGGTTTTATGGCTACACCTTC.

The rearrangement links TRBV7-2 to TRBJ1-1; maybe TRBD1 (5 bases). This CDR3 region has 16 residues. V gave up 2 bases and J gave up 3 bases, with 16 bases separating them. Germline CDR1 is SGHTA and CDR2 is FQGNSA. The CDR3 sequence is CASSLQGGSSHTEAFF. The DNA for the CDR3 is TGTGCCAGCAGCTTACAGGGAGGAAGTTCGCACACTGAAGCTTTCTTT.

The chain has TRBV5-4 and TRBJ2-7; 8 nucleotides align to TRBD2. Germline CDR1 reads SGHNT; CDR2 reads YYREEE (reference sequence). V was pared by 5 bases and J by 1 base, with 8 bases of the junction left unmatched. The CDR3 covers 15 residues. CDR3 coding DNA: TGTGCCAGCAGTGGCCCCCAGCGGGGGTCCTACGAGCAGTACTTC. Translated: CASSGPQRGSYEQYF.

V usage is TRBV6-5 and J usage is TRBJ2-6; TRBD1 matches at 7 bases. The CDR3 is 15 residues long. CDR1 and CDR2 (germline): MNHEY, SVGAGI. With 5 bases clipped from V and 4 bases from J, the junction kept 5 bases outside the gene matches. DNA of the CDR3: TGTGCCAGCAGTAGAGACAGGGACGGGGCCAACGTCCTGACTTTC. This translates into CASSRDRDGANVLTF.

This clone has only a few counts. V gene TRBV28 combines with J gene TRBJ2-2; 10 bases are shared with TRBD2. CDR1 and CDR2 (germline): MDHEN, SYDVKM. The CDR3 has 18 residues. V lost 3 bases and J lost 2; bases outside the gene matches: 9. For the CDR3, the DNA is TGTGCCAGCAGTTTTTTCCCTAGCGGGAGACCCAACACCGGGGAGCTGTTTTTT. It translates to CASSFFPSGRPNTGELFF.

Concerning this clone: A read error may produce the germline difference seen at one junction end. The chain links TRBV5-6 to TRBJ1-2, with 8 bases matching TRBD1. The CDR3 runs 13 residues. The germline gives CDR1 SGHDT, CDR2 YYEEEE. This CDR3 is CASSLGRGPGYPF. The DNA of the CDR3 is TGTGCCAGCAGCTTGGGCAGGGGGCCTGGCTACCCCTTC.

The chain uses TRBV29-1 and TRBJ2-5; the match to TRBD2 covers 8 bases. CDR3 length equals 14 residues. J lost 3 bases, V lost 6 bases, and 9 bases had no gene match. The V gene's germline CDR1 is SQVTM and CDR2 ANQGSEA. Here the CDR3 reads CSVARTSGEETQYF. The CDR3 DNA reads as TGCAGCGTCGCGCGAACTAGCGGAGAAGAGACCCAGTACTTC.

The V and J genes are TRBV28 and TRBJ2-6, with a weak D call TRBD2 (5 bases). V shed 5 bases and J shed 4 bases, with 12 bases lying between them. Germline lookup yields CDR1 MDHEN and CDR2 SYDVKM. The CDR3 spans 15 residues. The CDR3 reads CASSPPGNGANVLTF. The CDR3 DNA sequence: TGTGCCAGCAGTCCGCCCGGGAACGGGGCCAACGTCCTGACTTTC.

The CDR3 DNA follows: TGCGCCAGCAGCCAAGGGGGAAGGGGCCCCAGCAATCAGCCCCAGCATTTT. Translating it yields CASSQGGRGPSNQPQHF. The rearrangement uses TRBV4-1 and TRBJ1-5; the D gene is possibly TRBD1 (5 bases). V was shortened by 1 base and J by 1 base, with 14 bases between the two germline ends. There are 17 residues in the CDR3. Germline assignment: CDR1 MGHRA and CDR2 YSYEKL.